These 2 T cell receptor beta chains share one sample of origin, sequenced in a study of blood T cell repertoires in COVID-19. This table comes from immunoSEQ multiplex PCR, and its TCRdb copy is limited to in-frame clones, with some not included. The sample carries 150,000 to 180,000 clones, about 90% recorded once. Material: peripheral blood. The receptors originated from a man aged 50 to 60 with acute or convalescent COVID-19.

The rearrangement joins TRBV2 to TRBJ1-1; TRBD1 might be the D (6 bases). The V gene lost 2 bases and the J gene lost 5 bases, with 12 bases spanning the gap. The V gene's germline CDR1 is SNHLY and CDR2 FYNNEI. The CDR3 runs to 14 residues. The CDR3 here is CASSEITGLTEAFF. For the CDR3, the DNA is TGTGCCAGCAGTGAAATTACAGGGCTGACTGAAGCTTTCTTT.

This clone appeared a few times. This rearrangement joins TRBV11-3 to TRBJ2-7; the D gene is possibly TRBD1 (6 bases). V was shortened by 4 bases and J by 2 bases, with 27 bases between the two germline ends. Germline V gene sequence: CDR1 SGHNT, CDR2 YENEEA. The length of the CDR3 is 19 residues. The CDR3: CASSSLVITGLGRTYEQYV. The CDR3 nucleotides read TGTGCCAGCAGCTCACTAGTTATTACAGGGTTGGGCCGCACCTACGAGCAGTACGTC.